Following are 22 T cell receptor beta chains from one sample sequenced in a study of post-analysis software for immune sequencing data. Unique molecular identifiers tagged the TCR beta cDNA libraries. TCRdb re-derived calls from the PCR reads in MiXCR, one entry per CDR3 protein. Of about 770,000 distinct CDR3 sequences listed, 35% to 55% are singletons. Study-wide findings and caveats: About five TRBV segments, including TRBV5-6, TRBV5-1 and TRBV20-1, were more frequent in patients than controls.

Their target antigens are unknown. The source material was blood. The receptors stem from a girl aged 10 to 17 with multiple sclerosis.

The J gene is TRBJ1-1, the V gene TRBV27; 7 bases agree with TRBD1. V shed 5 bases and J 5 bases; nucleotides not matched to a gene: 11. The germline gives CDR1 MNHEY, CDR2 SMNVEV (reference sequence). The CDR3 spans 15 residues. The CDR3 DNA sequence: TGTGCCAGCAGTCTCCAATCAGGGGGTAGTACTGAAGCTTTCTTT. It encodes CASSLQSGGSTEAFF.

The chain links TRBV3-1 to TRBJ2-5; a possible D gene is TRBD1 (6 bases). The J call could be wrong; TRBJ2-7 is a better fit for the DNA end. The CDR3 is 14 residues long. Germline V gene lookup returns CDR1 LGHDT and CDR2 YNNKEL (reference sequence). The CDR3 DNA follows: TGTGCCAGCAGCCCGACACAGGGATGGTACGAGCAGTACTTC. It encodes CASSPTQGWYEQYF.

This clonotype was seen a few times. The chain has TRBV20-1 and TRBJ1-2; 8 bases are a match to TRBD1. The V segment lost 5 bases and the J segment 4 bases; nucleotides outside the gene matches: 15. CDR3 length: 16 amino acids. The V gene's germline CDR1 is DFQATT and CDR2 SNEGSKA (reference sequence). The DNA for the CDR3 is TGCAGTGCTTCGAGACAAGGACAGGGTTTGGCCTATGGCTACACCTTC. This translates into CSASRQGQGLAYGYTF.

The V and J genes are TRBV9 and TRBJ2-5, with TRBD1 matching over 8 bases. The CDR3 has 15 residues. Per the germline V gene, CDR1 is SGDLS and CDR2 is YYNGEE. Trimming took 1 base from V and 1 from J; bases not matched to a gene: 3. The CDR3 coding sequence is TGTGCCAGCAGCGTAACAGGGGGTTCCCAAGAGACCCAGTACTTC. As protein: CASSVTGGSQETQYF.

This clonotype was seen a handful of times. V and J are TRBV15 and TRBJ2-3; D is unclear. Germline V CDR1 and CDR2: LNHNV, YYDKDF (reference sequence). The CDR3 is 15 amino acids. Trimming removed 3 bases at V and 2 bases at J, with 12 bases between. For the CDR3, the DNA is TGTGCCACCAGCAGCCGGCAGCCCCCCACAGATACGCAGTATTTT. This codes for CATSSRQPPTDTQYF.

Comment on this clonotype: Relative to the germline gene, one junction end is altered; a read error may explain this. This chain connects TRBV3-1 to TRBJ2-1, with 7 bases fitting TRBD2. Germline V CDR1 and CDR2: LGHDT, YNNKEL (reference sequence). The CDR3 length is 16 residues. The CDR3 spells CASSPLSSGPHNEQFF. CDR3 coding DNA: TGTGCCAGCAGCCCTCTGTCTAGCGGACCTCACAATGAGCAGTTCTTT.

The CDR3, as DNA: TGTGCCAGCAGCTTAGGGGGGTACACTAGTGGTGAGCAGTTCTTC. Its protein product is CASSLGGYTSGEQFF. V and J are TRBV11-2 and TRBJ2-1; perhaps D is TRBD1 or TRBD2 (5 bases each). Germline CDR1 and CDR2: SGHAT and FQNNGV. V was shortened by 1 base and J by 9 bases, with 16 bases between the two germline ends. The length of the CDR3 is 15 residues.

The CDR3 sequence is CASSESTTGAPEAFF. The CDR3, as DNA: TGTGCCAGCAGCGAATCAACTACAGGGGCCCCTGAAGCTTTCTTT. The gene calls are TRBV9 and TRBJ1-1; TRBD1 matches at 7 bases. The CDR3 covers 15 residues. V trimming: 3 bases; J trimming: 6 bases; junction bases outside the gene matches: 11. CDR1 and CDR2 (germline): SGDLS, YYNGEE.

The J gene is TRBJ2-2, the V gene TRBV7-3, with TRBD2 matching over 8 bases. The CDR3 covers 15 residues. CDR1 and CDR2 from the germline V gene are SGHTA and FQGTGA. V lost 3 bases to trimming and J lost 2 bases; unmatched junction nucleotides: 2. CDR3 nucleotides: TGTGCCAGCAGCTTCGGGAGGGCCAACACCGGGGAGCTGTTTTTT. Its protein is CASSFGRANTGELFF.

This chain joins TRBV6-5 and TRBJ2-1; either TRBD1 or TRBD2 may fit D (5 bases each). V was trimmed by 2 bases and J by 6 bases, leaving 32 bases between them. This CDR3 region has 21 residues. Germline V CDR1 and CDR2: MNHEY, SVGAGI. DNA for the CDR3: TGTGCCAGCAGTTACGATTCCCCCCCTCTTACGGGGCGTATTGGGCCCAATGAGCAGTTCTTC. Translated, it gives CASSYDSPPLTGRIGPNEQFF.

The rearrangement links TRBV12-3 or TRBV12-4 to TRBJ1-5; a weak D match, TRBD1 (6 bases). The CDR3 spans 14 residues. With 5 bases removed from V and 2 bases from J, the gap between germline ends came to 10 bases. The CDR3 DNA follows: TGTGCCAGCAGTCAACAGGGAGGCAATCAGCCCCAGCATTTT. Protein sequence: CASSQQGGNQPQHF.

The J gene is TRBJ2-7, the V gene TRBV7-2; TRBD1 is a possible D gene (5 bases). Germline V gene data show CDR1 as SGHTA and CDR2 as FQGNSA. V lost 1 base, J lost 4 bases, and 14 bases lay in between. This CDR3 spans 15 amino acids. The CDR3 is CASSLEGSLFYEQYF. In DNA form, the CDR3 reads TGTGCCAGCAGCTTAGAGGGGTCCCTCTTTTACGAGCAGTACTTC.

The V and J genes are TRBV3-1 and TRBJ2-5, with TRBD2 as a possible D gene (5 bases). Judging by the DNA end, TRBJ2-7 fits better; the J call may be wrong. This CDR3 has 14 residues. Germline V lookup: CDR1 LGHDT, CDR2 YNNKEL (reference sequence). The CDR3 sequence is CASSPPGRGNEQYF. CDR3 DNA sequence: TGTGCCAGCAGCCCTCCGGGCCGAGGGAACGAGCAGTACTTC.

This chain uses TRBV20-1 with TRBJ2-5; 13 bases map to TRBD2. The V segment lost 6 bases and the J segment 6 bases; nucleotides outside the gene matches: 4. Germline V gene data show CDR1 as DFQATT and CDR2 as SNEGSKA (reference sequence). The CDR3 consists of 13 residues. The CDR3 loop is CSARTSGSQTQYF. The CDR3, as DNA: TGCAGTGCACGGACTAGCGGGAGCCAGACCCAGTACTTC.

This chain joins TRBV6-5 and TRBJ2-5; perhaps TRBD1 as D (5 bases). The V gene lost 2 bases and the J gene lost 5 bases, with 18 bases spanning the gap. From germline, CDR1 is MNHEY and CDR2 SVGAGI. The CDR3 has 16 residues. CDR3 protein: CASSYGATLVGETQYF. DNA for the CDR3: TGTGCCAGCAGTTACGGGGCGACCCTAGTTGGGGAGACCCAGTACTTC.

This clonotype was counted only a few times. The chain has TRBV4-3 and TRBJ2-2; 9 bases fit TRBD2. Germline CDR1 reads LGHNA; CDR2 reads YSLEER. The V gene end was trimmed by 2 bases and the J gene end by 10 bases; junction bases not matched to a gene: 8. There are 15 residues in the CDR3. The CDR3 loop reads CASSQRWAGGMELFF. The CDR3 DNA reads as TGCGCCAGCAGCCAACGATGGGCGGGAGGGATGGAGCTGTTTTTT.

This chain uses TRBV7-6 with TRBJ2-3; 14 bases are a match to TRBD2. Germline trimming cut 1 base from V and 6 bases from J; bases unmatched to any gene: 3. The CDR3 is made up of 16 amino acids. Per the germline V gene, CDR1 is SGHVS and CDR2 is FNYEAQ. The CDR3 loop reads CASSLGTSGRRDTQYF. In DNA form, the CDR3 reads TGTGCCAGCAGCTTAGGGACTAGCGGGAGGAGGGATACGCAGTATTTT.

Of note for this clonotype: The junction differs from germline at one of its ends, possibly a read error. CDR3 DNA sequence: TGCGCCAGCAGCCCCGGGACTAGCTCCTACGAGCTGTACTTC. This encodes CASSPGTSSYELYF. The chain has TRBV5-1 and TRBJ2-7, with TRBD2 matching 9 bases. The CDR3 runs to 14 residues. Germline CDR1 is SGHRS and CDR2 is YFSETQ.

This clonotype showed up just a few times. V usage is TRBV2 and J usage is TRBJ2-7; 7 bases align to TRBD1. V shed 5 bases, J shed 6 bases, and the junction held 7 bases outside the gene matches. Germline loops: CDR1 SNHLY, CDR2 FYNNEI. The CDR3 is made up of 13 amino acids. CDR3 bases: TGTGCCAGCAGTCGACAGGGTACCTCCGAGCAGTACTTC. Residues: CASSRQGTSEQYF.

CDR3 loop: CASSRAGGLGAQETQYF. The DNA for the CDR3 is TGTGCCAGCAGCCGGGCTGGGGGACTCGGGGCCCAAGAGACCCAGTACTTC. The chain joins TRBV4-2 to TRBJ2-5; perhaps TRBD2 as D (6 bases). Trimming took 4 bases from V and 1 from J, leaving 19 bases between them. CDR3 length: 17 amino acids. The germline V gene has CDR1 LGHNA and CDR2 YNFKEQ.

The chain employs TRBV27 and TRBJ2-1; D ambiguous. This CDR3 comprises 15 residues. V shed 6 bases and J shed 0 bases, with 12 bases lying between them. CDR1 is MNHEY and CDR2 is SMNVEV in the germline V gene (reference sequence). The CDR3 is CASSPVVSSYNEQFF. The DNA of the CDR3 is TGTGCCAGCAGCCCCGTCGTAAGCTCCTACAATGAGCAGTTCTTC.

The CDR3 DNA follows: TGTGCCAGCAGCTCGTGGACTAGCGGGATCTACGAGCAGTACTTC. Protein sequence: CASSSWTSGIYEQYF. J is TRBJ2-7 and V is TRBV11-2; 12 bases align to TRBD2. Trimming removed 4 bases from V and 3 bases from J; junction bases left unmatched: 4. Looked up from germline, CDR1 is SGHAT and CDR2 is FQNNGV. The CDR3 contains 15 residues.